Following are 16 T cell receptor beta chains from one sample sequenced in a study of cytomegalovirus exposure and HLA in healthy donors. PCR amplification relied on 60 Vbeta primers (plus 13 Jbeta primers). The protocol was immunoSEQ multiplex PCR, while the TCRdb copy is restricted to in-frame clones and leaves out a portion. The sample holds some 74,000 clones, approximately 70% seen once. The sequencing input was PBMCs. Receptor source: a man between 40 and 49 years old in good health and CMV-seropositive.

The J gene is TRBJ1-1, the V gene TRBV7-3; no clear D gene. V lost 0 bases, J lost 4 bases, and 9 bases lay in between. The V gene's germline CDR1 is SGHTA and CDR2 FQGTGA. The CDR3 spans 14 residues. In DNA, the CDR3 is TGTGCCAGCAGCTTAACGCGGGCGAGCACTGAAGCTTTCTTT. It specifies CASSLTRASTEAFF.

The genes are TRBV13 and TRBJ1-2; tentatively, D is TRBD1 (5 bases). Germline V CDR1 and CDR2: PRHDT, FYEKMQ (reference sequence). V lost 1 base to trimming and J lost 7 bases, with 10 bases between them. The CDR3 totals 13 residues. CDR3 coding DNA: TGTGCCAGCAGCTTAGCCCAGGGTAGTGGCTACACCTTC. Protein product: CASSLAQGSGYTF.

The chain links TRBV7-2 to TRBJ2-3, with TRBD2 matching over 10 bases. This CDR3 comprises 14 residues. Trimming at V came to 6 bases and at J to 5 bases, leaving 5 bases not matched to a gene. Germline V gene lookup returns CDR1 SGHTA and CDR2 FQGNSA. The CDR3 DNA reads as TGTGCCAGCAGAAGCGGGGGGGCAGTAGATACGCAGTATTTT. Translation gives CASRSGGAVDTQYF.

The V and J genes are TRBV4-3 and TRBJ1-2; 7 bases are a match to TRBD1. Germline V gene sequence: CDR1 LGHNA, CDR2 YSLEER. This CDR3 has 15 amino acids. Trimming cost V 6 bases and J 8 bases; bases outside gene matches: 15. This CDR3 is CASSSPGQRIDGYTF. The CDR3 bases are TGCGCCAGCAGTTCTCCGGGACAGCGAATAGACGGCTACACCTTC.

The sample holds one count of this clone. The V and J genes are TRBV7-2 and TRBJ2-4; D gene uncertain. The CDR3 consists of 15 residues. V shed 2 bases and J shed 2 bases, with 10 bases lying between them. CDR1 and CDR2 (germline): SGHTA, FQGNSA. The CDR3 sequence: CASSLLLRSKNIQYF. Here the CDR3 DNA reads TGTGCCAGCAGCTTATTACTACGGTCCAAAAACATTCAGTACTTC.

The DNA for the CDR3 is TGTGCCAGCAGCCCTTCAGGGACAGGGAGCGGCTACACCTTC. Amino acids: CASSPSGTGSGYTF. The chain couples TRBV9 to TRBJ1-2, with 9 bases lining up with TRBD1. V was pared by 4 bases and J by 8 bases, with 9 bases of the junction left unmatched. Germline loops: CDR1 SGDLS, CDR2 YYNGEE. The CDR3 has 14 amino acids.

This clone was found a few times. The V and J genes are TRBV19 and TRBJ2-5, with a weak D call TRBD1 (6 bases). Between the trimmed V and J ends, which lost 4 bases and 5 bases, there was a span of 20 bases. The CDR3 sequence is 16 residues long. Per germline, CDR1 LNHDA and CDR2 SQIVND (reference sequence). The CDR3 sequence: CASSTDSTGWWETQYF. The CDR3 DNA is TGTGCCAGTAGTACCGACTCGACAGGCTGGTGGGAGACCCAGTACTTC. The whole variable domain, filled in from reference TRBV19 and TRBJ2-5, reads DGGITQSPKYLFRKEGQNVTLSCEQNLNHDAMYWYRQDPGQGLRLIYYSQIVNDFQKGDIAEGYSVSREKKESFPLTVTSAQKNPTAFYLCASSTDSTGWWETQYFGPGTRLLVL.

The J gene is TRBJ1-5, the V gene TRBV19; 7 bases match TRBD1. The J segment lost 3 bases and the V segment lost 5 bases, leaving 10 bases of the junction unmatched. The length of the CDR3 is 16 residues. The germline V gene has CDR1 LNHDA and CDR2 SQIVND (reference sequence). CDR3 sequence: CASSSLTGMDNQPQHF. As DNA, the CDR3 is TGTGCCAGTAGTTCTTTGACAGGGATGGACAATCAGCCCCAGCATTTT.

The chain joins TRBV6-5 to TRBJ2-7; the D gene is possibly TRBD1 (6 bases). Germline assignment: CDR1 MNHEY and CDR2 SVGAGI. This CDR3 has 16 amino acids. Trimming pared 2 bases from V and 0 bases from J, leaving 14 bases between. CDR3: CASSYSQGQFSYEQYF. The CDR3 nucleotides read TGTGCCAGCAGTTACAGCCAGGGGCAATTCTCCTACGAGCAGTACTTC.

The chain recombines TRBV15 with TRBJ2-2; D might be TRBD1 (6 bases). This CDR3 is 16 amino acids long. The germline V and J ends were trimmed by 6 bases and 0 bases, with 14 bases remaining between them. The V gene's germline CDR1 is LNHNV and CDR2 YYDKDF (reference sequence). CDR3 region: CATSRLPGANTGELFF. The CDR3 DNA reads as TGTGCCACCAGTCGATTGCCAGGGGCGAACACCGGGGAGCTGTTTTTT. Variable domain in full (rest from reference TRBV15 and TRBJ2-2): DAMVIQNPRYQVTQFGKPVTLSCSQTLNHNVMYWYQQKSSQAPKLLFHYYDKDFNNEADTPDNFQSRRPNTSFCFLDIRSPGLGDTAMYLCATSRLPGANTGELFFGEGSRLTVL.

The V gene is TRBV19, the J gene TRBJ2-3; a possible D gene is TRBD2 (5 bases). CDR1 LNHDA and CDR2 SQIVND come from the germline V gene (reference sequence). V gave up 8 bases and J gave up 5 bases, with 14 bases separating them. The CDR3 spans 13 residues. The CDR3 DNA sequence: TGTGCCAGTCTGGAGGTTTTCGGAGATACGCAGTATTTT. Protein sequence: CASLEVFGDTQYF.

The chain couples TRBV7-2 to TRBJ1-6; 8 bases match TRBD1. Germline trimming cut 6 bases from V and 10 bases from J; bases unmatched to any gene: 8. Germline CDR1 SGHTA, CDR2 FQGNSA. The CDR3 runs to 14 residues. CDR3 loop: CASRSGQGVSPLHF. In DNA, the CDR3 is TGTGCCAGCAGAAGCGGACAGGGAGTCTCACCCCTCCACTTT. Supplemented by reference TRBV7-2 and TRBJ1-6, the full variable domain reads GAGVSQSPSNKVTEKGKDVELRCDPISGHTALYWYRQSLGQGLEFLIYFQGNSAPDKSGLPSDRFSAERTGGSVSTLTIQRTQQEDSAVYLCASRSGQGVSPLHFGNGTRLTVT.

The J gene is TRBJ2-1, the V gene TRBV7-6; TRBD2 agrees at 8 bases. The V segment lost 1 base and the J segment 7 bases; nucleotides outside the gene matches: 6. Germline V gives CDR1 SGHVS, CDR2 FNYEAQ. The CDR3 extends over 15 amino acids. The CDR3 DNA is TGTGCCAGCAGCTTAGACGGGACTAGAACGAATGAGCAGTTCTTC. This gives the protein CASSLDGTRTNEQFF.

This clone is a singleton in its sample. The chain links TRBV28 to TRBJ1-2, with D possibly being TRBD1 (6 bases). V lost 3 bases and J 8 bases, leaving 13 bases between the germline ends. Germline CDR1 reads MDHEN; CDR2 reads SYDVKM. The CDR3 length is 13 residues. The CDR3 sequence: CASSLTGGMGYTF. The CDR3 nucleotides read TGTGCCAGCAGTTTGACAGGAGGTATGGGCTACACCTTC.

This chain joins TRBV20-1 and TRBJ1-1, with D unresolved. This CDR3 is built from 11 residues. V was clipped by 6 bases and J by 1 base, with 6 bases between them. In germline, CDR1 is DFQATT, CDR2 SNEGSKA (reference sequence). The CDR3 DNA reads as TGCAGTGCGAACAGGAACACTGAAGCTTTCTTT. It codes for CSANRNTEAFF.

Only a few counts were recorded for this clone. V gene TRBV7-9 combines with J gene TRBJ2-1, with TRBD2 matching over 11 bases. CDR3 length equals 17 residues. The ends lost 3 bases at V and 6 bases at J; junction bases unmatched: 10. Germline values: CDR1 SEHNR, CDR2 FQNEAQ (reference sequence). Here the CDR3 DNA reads TGTGCCAGCAGCTTGGCGACTAGCGGGGCTAGTCGCAATGAGCAGTTCTTC. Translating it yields CASSLATSGASRNEQFF.